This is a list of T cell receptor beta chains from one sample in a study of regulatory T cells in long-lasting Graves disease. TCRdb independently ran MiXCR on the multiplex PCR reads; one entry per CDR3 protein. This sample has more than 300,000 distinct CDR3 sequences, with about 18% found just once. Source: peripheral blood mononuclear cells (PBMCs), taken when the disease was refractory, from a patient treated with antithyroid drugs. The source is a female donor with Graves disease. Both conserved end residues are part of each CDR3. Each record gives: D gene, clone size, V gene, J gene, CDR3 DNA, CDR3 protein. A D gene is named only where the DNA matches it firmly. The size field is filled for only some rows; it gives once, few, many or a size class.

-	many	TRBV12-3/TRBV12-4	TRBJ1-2	TGTGCCAGCAGCCCCATGGGGATCTATGGCTACACCTTC	CASSPMGIYGYTF
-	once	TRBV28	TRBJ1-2	TGTGCCAGCAGTGGCGGTCGGGGGTTTGGCTACACCTTC	CASSGGRGFGYTF
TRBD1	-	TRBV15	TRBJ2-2	TGTGCCACCAGCACCCGACAGGGCGACAACACCGGGGAGCTGTTTTTT	CATSTRQGDNTGELFF
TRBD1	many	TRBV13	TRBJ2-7	TGTGCCAGCAGCCTAAAGGGACAGGGAATCTACGAGCAGTACTTC	CASSLKGQGIYEQYF
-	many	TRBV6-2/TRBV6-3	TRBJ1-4	TGTGCCAGCAGTTACTCGTTTGGGTTAGGAGAAAAACTGTTTTTT	CASSYSFGLGEKLFF
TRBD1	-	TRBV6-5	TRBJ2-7	TGTGCCAGCAGGAGGGACAGGGGGCACGAGCAGTACTTC	CASRRDRGHEQYF
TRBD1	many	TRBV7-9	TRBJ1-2	TGTGCCAGCAGCCAAGAGGACAGGCCTTATGGCTACACCTTC	CASSQEDRPYGYTF
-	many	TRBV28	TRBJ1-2	TGTGCAGCACATTCCCTGGGGGTCTATGGCTACACCTTC	CAAHSLGVYGYTF
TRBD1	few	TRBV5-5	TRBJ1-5	TGTGCCAGCAGCTTGAGGACAGGGTTGATTCAGCCCCAGCATTTT	CASSLRTGLIQPQHF
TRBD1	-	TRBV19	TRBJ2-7	TGTGCCAGTAGTACCCGACAGGGGATCGACGAGCAGTACTTC	CASSTRQGIDEQYF
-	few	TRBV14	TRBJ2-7	TGTGCCAGCAGCCAACTCGGTTTTAGCGGCCCTTTGAGCTTC	CASSQLGFSGPLSF
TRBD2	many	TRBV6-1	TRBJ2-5	TGTGCCAGCAGTGTACTAGCGGGGGGTGGGGAGACCCAGTACTTC	CASSVLAGGGETQYF
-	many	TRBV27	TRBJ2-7	TGTGCCAGCAGTTACGGACGGGGAGCGTACGAGCAGTACTTC	CASSYGRGAYEQYF
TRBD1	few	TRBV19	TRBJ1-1	TGTGCCAGTAGTATGGGACCCGGGACAGGGGTCCCTGAAGCTTTCTTT	CASSMGPGTGVPEAFF
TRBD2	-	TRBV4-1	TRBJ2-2	TGCGCCAGCAGCCTAAGACTAGCTGAGTACACCGGGGAGCTGTTTTTT	CASSLRLAEYTGELFF
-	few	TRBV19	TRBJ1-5	TGTGCCAGTAGGTGGGAATTGATGAGCAATCAGCCCCAGCATTTT	CASRWELMSNQPQHF
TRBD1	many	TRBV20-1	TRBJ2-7	TGCAGTGCTAGTGGACAGGGGGAGCGGGGGCTTTCTCACGAGCAGTACTTC	CSASGQGERGLSHEQYF
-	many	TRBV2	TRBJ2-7	TGTGCCAGCGCTTGGGGCGGCCATCTCTCCTACGAGCAGTACTTC	CASAWGGHLSYEQYF
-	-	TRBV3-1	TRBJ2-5	TGTGCCAGCAGCCCCGAGCTAGCGTACCAAGAGACCCAGTACTTC	CASSPELAYQETQYF
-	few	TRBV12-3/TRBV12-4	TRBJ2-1	TGTGCCAGCAGTTTGTACAAGCGCTCCTACAATGAGCAGTTCTTC	CASSLYKRSYNEQFF
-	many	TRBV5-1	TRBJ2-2	TGCGCCAGCAGCTTGCTAGCCAGAGTTCCCGTCACCGGGGAGCTGTTTTTT	CASSLLARVPVTGELFF
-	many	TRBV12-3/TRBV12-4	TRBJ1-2	TGTGCCAGCAGTTTAACAGGTTGGAGTGGCTACACCTTC	CASSLTGWSGYTF
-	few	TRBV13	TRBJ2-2	TGTGCCAGCAGCTTGCACACGGCCGGGGAGCTGTTTTTT	CASSLHTAGELFF
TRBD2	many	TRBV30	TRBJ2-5	TGTGCCTGGAGTGCTACTGGACTAGCGGGAGAGACCCAGTACTTC	CAWSATGLAGETQYF
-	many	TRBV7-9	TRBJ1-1	TGTGCCAGCAGCTTATGGGCGAACACTGAAGCTTTCTTT	CASSLWANTEAFF
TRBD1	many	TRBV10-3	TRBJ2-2	TGTGCCATCAGCGAATCCGACAGGGGGCTCACCGGGGAGCTGTTTTTT	CAISESDRGLTGELFF
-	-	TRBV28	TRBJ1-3	TGTGCCACCGGAGGGGCAGCGAACTCTGGAAACACCATATATTTT	CATGGAANSGNTIYF
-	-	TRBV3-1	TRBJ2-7	TGTGCCAGCAGTCAAGTGGCCACCGAGCAGTACTTC	CASSQVATEQYF
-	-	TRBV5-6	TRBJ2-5	TGTGCCAGCAGCCTAAGATGGAGGGAAGAGACCCAGTACTTC	CASSLRWREETQYF
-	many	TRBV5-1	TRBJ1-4	TGCGCCAGCAGCTTAATCGGTGGGAATGAAAAACTGTTTTTT	CASSLIGGNEKLFF
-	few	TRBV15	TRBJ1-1	TGTGCCACCAGCCCAGCTTTCTTT	CATSPAFF
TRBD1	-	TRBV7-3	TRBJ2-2	TGTGCCAGCAGCTTTCAGGGGGCGGGCACCGGGGAGCTGTTTTTT	CASSFQGAGTGELFF
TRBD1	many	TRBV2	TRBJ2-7	TGTGCCAGCAGTAGGACAGGGCGGTACGAGCAGTACTTC	CASSRTGRYEQYF
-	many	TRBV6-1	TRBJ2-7	TGTGCCACCGGCCCAGGGATCATCTACGAGCAGTACTTC	CATGPGIIYEQYF
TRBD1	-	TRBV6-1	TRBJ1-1	TGTGCCAGCAGGACGGGACAGAACACTAAAGCTTTCTTT	CASRTGQNTKAFF
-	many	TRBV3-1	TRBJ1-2	TGTGCCAGCAGCCAACTGGAGTACTATGGCTACACCTTC	CASSQLEYYGYTF
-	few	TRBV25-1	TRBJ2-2	TGTGCCAGCAGTGGTCCGAACACCGGGGAGCTGTTTTTT	CASSGPNTGELFF
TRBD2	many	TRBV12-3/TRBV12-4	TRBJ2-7	TGTGCCAGCAGCCTGACTAGCGTATACGAGCAGTACTTC	CASSLTSVYEQYF